This T cell receptor beta chain was found in a study of blood T cell repertoires in COVID-19 (TCRdb year 2020). Some background on the complete study: The collaborator samples originated in the United States, Italy and Spain and spanned the acute and convalescent phases of COVID-19. The material from the prospective study consisted of cDNA or gDNA derived from T cells, B-cell-depleted T cells, or PBMCs. Deeply sampled blood TCRbeta repertoires from subjects exposed to, actively infected with, or recovered from COVID-19 were included in the dataset. The repertoires were released in a freely available public database meant as a resource for research on the immune response to SARS-CoV-2. Samples came from the ongoing ImmuneRACE study (first 160 participants) plus 1,254 subjects from 6 global collaborators. Nearly every sample came with metadata listing a de-identified subject ID, COVID-19 status, age in years and sex. Where available, HLA class I and class II types were obtained from metadata supplied by the sample provider rather than from assay-based typing. Overall results and qualifications from the work: The amount of clinical and demographic metadata varied by source and participant and was provided uncurated.

The immunoSEQ Assay, a bias-controlled multiplex PCR, was used to amplify TCRbeta CDR3 regions from genomic DNA. The authors' pipeline ran thus. Nucleated cell counts per sample were estimated from amplification of reference gene primers within the assay. Sequence reads were collapsed and filtered to measure the absolute abundance of every unique TCRbeta CDR3 rearrangement. Productive Simpson clonality was computed per sample as the square root of Simpson's diversity index over productive rearrangements. The clones in this table, taken by TCRdb from immuneACCESS, are in-frame only. Not every clone is retained; where verified, under half of the shortfall comes from an unresolved V gene, and the cause of the rest is unknown. Clonal size and the V and J genes are those of that table, whereas D and trimming came from the DNA. A total of about 250,000 clones appear in this sample, around 91% of them only once. The ten biggest clones cover approximately 2.5% of the sample.

There are a few counts of this clone. What antigen it recognizes has not been identified. It has no much larger one-base neighbor in the sample; base qualities were not kept. Its CDR3 holds 13 amino acids, cysteine through phenylalanine. Left in the record is the CDR3 DNA by itself, 39 bases read in frame from the first base. The V end gives up 6 bases and the J end 11 bases, leaving 7 bases in the junction not matched to a gene. Based on the germline V gene, the CDR1 and CDR2 sequences are SNHLY and FYNNEI. In the prospective study, participants were about 18 to 95 years old, resided in around 25 geographic areas of the United States, and were enrolled through a virtual design. In the prospective study, participants were assigned to cohorts based on the clinical history participants reported in a screening survey and a study questionnaire. ImmuneRACE Cohort 3 recovered participants were defined by two consecutive negative NP/OP PCR tests, healthcare professional clearance, or symptom resolution. Mobile phlebotomists in the prospective study collected whole blood, serum and a nasopharyngeal or oropharyngeal swab from every participant. Over a 2-month period, participants in the prospective study had the option of providing additional blood draws and questionnaires. Blood samples from the prospective study were shipped frozen or at room temperature prior to DNA extraction.

The sequence joins TRBV2 to TRBJ1-6; TRBD1 matches 7 bases in the middle. Sample: PBMCs or T cells enriched from blood (not recorded which). This clonotype originated in a woman younger than 30 who had recovered from COVID-19. Here is the DNA: TGTGCCAGCAGAGTTACAGGGGATCCACCCCTCCACTTT. It translates as CASRVTGDPPLHF. The reference TRBV2 and TRBJ1-6 proteins fill in what lies around the CDR3, so the full variable domain reads EPEVTQTPSHQVTQMGQEVILRCVPISNHLYFYWYRQILGQKVEFLVSFYNNEISEKSEIFDDQFSVERPDGSNFTLKIRSTKLEDSAMYFCASRVTGDPPLHFGNGTRLTVT.